This T cell receptor (beta chain) was identified during a study of blood T cells in healthy people across ages. At the level of the study: About one barcoded beta molecule was captured per two T cells (by template switching).

This clonotype was seen at least ten times. V lost 4 bases and J lost 5, with 22 bases in between. The CDR3 is made up of 17 amino acids. Germline values: CDR1 MNHNY, CDR2 SVGAGI (reference sequence). A J-beta primer mix and a sample-barcoded 5' primer were used in a second PCR of roughly 6 to 11 cycles. TCRdb re-called the 5' RACE reads through MiXCR, storing one row per CDR3 protein. The table records 500,000 to 700,000 distinct CDR3 sequences, 25% to 30% of them present only once. Sequencing was carried out using blood. This clonotype was sampled from an elderly woman in good health. The gene calls are TRBV6-6 and TRBJ2-3; tentative D call: TRBD2 (7 bases). DNA of the CDR3: TGTGCCAGCAGTTGGGAGTCCGGGGGCGGGAGAAAAGATACGCAGTATTTT. It codes for CASSWESGGGRKDTQYF.